This entry lists 15 T cell receptor beta chains sequenced from one sample in a study of blood T cells in healthy people across ages. PCR was performed a second time for about 7 to 12 cycles using a sample-barcoded 5' primer and a J-beta primer mix. TCRdb passed the 5' RACE reads through MiXCR, listing each CDR3 protein once. The sample shows 550,000 to 650,000 distinct CDR3 sequences, approximately 30% of them seen only once. Sequences were obtained from blood. The receptor set was obtained from a woman aged 80 or over in good health.

This clonotype was recorded at least ten times. The rearrangement joins TRBV2 to TRBJ2-5, with D uncertain. CDR1 SNHLY and CDR2 FYNNEI come from the germline V gene. This CDR3 is 12 amino acids long. Trimming took 3 bases from V and 5 from J, leaving 7 bases between them. The CDR3 DNA sequence: TGTGCCAGCAGTGAGGTTCGGGAGACCCAGTACTTC. Its translation: CASSEVRETQYF.

V gene TRBV19 combines with J gene TRBJ2-3; 9 bases match TRBD1. CDR3 length: 13 amino acids. Looked up from germline, CDR1 is LNHDA and CDR2 is SQIVND (reference sequence). With V trimmed by 3 bases and J by 14 bases, 9 bases remained unmatched. In nucleotides, the CDR3 is TGTGCCAGTAGTATCAAGCCGGGACAGGGAAGGTATTTT. This sequence encodes CASSIKPGQGRYF.

This clonotype was seen repeatedly, ten times or more. This chain connects TRBV3-1 to TRBJ2-6; D is uncertain. The CDR3 has 15 residues. Per the germline V gene, CDR1 is LGHDT and CDR2 is YNNKEL (reference sequence). The V end lost 0 bases, the J end lost 5 bases, and 8 bases lay between the germline ends. This CDR3 reads CASSQDDSRANVLTF. CDR3 sequence (DNA): TGTGCCAGCAGCCAAGACGACTCGAGGGCCAACGTCCTGACTTTC.

As to this clonotype: A much larger clone sits a single nucleotide away, making a read error possible. The chain recombines TRBV2 with TRBJ2-4; unclear D gene. V lost 10 bases to trimming and J lost 0 bases, with 10 bases between them. Germline-derived CDR1 and CDR2 are SNHLY and FYNNEI. The CDR3 runs 13 residues. As DNA, the CDR3 is TGTGCCACCGGAAAAGGAGCCAAAAACATTCAGTACTTC. Translation: CATGKGAKNIQYF.

This clonotype was seen just once. The chain couples TRBV10-3 to TRBJ1-4; D is possibly TRBD1 (6 bases). Germline CDR1 is ENHRY and CDR2 is SYGVKD. This CDR3 is built from 16 residues. V was pared by 4 bases and J by 5 bases, with 17 bases between. The CDR3 DNA reads as TGTGCCATCAGTGTAGGGCAGGGGCTTAGAAATGAAAAACTGTTTTTT. Translation: CAISVGQGLRNEKLFF.

A remark on this clonotype: This may stem from a read error, because a much larger clone lies one nucleotide away. V is TRBV7-3 and J is TRBJ2-1; D remains ambiguous. This CDR3 comprises 13 residues. Trimming cost V 5 bases and J 10 bases, with 15 bases left between them. Germline V CDR1 and CDR2: SGHTA, FQGTGA. The chain's CDR3 is CASSGVADGEQFF. The CDR3 nucleotides read TGTGCCAGCAGCGGGGTTGCGGATGGCGAGCAGTTCTTC.

This clonotype was counted many times. The J gene is TRBJ1-2, the V gene TRBV5-1, with a weak D call TRBD1 (5 bases). The germline gives CDR1 SGHRS, CDR2 YFSETQ. This CDR3 region has 14 residues. V was pared by 4 bases and J by 5 bases, with 15 bases between. Here the CDR3 reads CASSIEGTAYGYTF. CDR3 sequence (DNA): TGCGCCAGCAGCATAGAGGGGACCGCTTATGGCTACACCTTC.

V usage is TRBV20-1 and J usage is TRBJ2-1, with D perhaps being TRBD1 or TRBD2 (5 bases each). The V and J ends lost 6 bases and 4 bases respectively, with 13 bases between them. This CDR3 has 13 amino acids. Germline V CDR1 and CDR2: DFQATT, SNEGSKA (reference sequence). The DNA of the CDR3 is TGCAGTGCCGGGGCCTTAGGGTACAATGAGCAGTTCTTC. Protein sequence: CSAGALGYNEQFF.

This clonotype was counted many times. J is TRBJ2-1 and V is TRBV7-2, with D possibly TRBD2 on 7 matching bases. Germline CDR1 reads SGHTA; CDR2 reads FQGNSA. The CDR3 is made up of 16 amino acids. The V gene lost 3 bases and the J gene lost 2 bases, with 14 bases spanning the gap. CDR3 sequence: CASSLGPGGTYNEQFF. As DNA, the CDR3 is TGTGCCAGCAGCTTGGGCCCGGGGGGCACCTACAATGAGCAGTTCTTC.

This clonotype was found many times. The CDR3 DNA reads TGTGCCAGCAGCTTAGTAGGGACCTCCGGCTACACCTTC. Translating gives CASSLVGTSGYTF. This chain links TRBV7-2 with TRBJ1-2; D perhaps matches TRBD1 (5 bases). V gave up 1 base and J gave up 8 bases, with 11 bases separating them. Germline assignment: CDR1 SGHTA and CDR2 FQGNSA. This CDR3 has 13 amino acids. The full variable domain, with the rest looked up from reference TRBV7-2 and TRBJ1-2, is GAGVSQSPSNKVTEKGKDVELRCDPISGHTALYWYRQSLGQGLEFLIYFQGNSAPDKSGLPSDRFSAERTGGSVSTLTIQRTQQEDSAVYLCASSLVGTSGYTFGSGTRLTVV.

The J gene is TRBJ2-3, the V gene TRBV5-6; D not resolved. This CDR3 has 14 residues. The germline V gene has CDR1 SGHDT and CDR2 YYEEEE. Trimming cost V 2 bases and J 2 bases, with 9 bases left between them. In DNA, the CDR3 is TGTGCCAGCAGCTTAATCGGCACCACAGATACGCAGTATTTT. Its protein product is CASSLIGTTDTQYF.

In regard to this clonotype: This may come from a read error, since a much larger clone is one base off. This chain joins TRBV30 and TRBJ2-3, with D uncertain. The CDR3 has 11 residues. V was clipped by 3 bases and J by 9 bases, with 10 bases between them. Per germline, CDR1 GTSNPN and CDR2 SVGIG (reference sequence). CDR3 DNA sequence: TGTGCCTGGAGAGCTGGCCTCACGCAGTATTTT. Its protein is CAWRAGLTQYF.

A word on this clonotype: Germline is not matched at one junction end, which may reflect a read error. V is TRBV28 and J is TRBJ2-3, with 9 bases matching TRBD1. The CDR3 totals 14 residues. CDR1 and CDR2 from the germline V gene are MDHEN and SYDVKM. DNA of the CDR3: TGTACCAGCCAGACAGGGGGGTCCACAGATACGCAGTATTTT. Its translation: CTSQTGGSTDTQYF.

The CDR3 DNA reads TGCGCCAGCAGCCCGAGGGAGGGGACAAGCGGCTACACCTTC. This encodes CASSPREGTSGYTF. V gene TRBV5-1 combines with J gene TRBJ1-2; D perhaps matches TRBD1 (6 bases). Germline lookup yields CDR1 SGHRS and CDR2 YFSETQ. With 4 bases removed from V and 8 bases from J, the gap between germline ends came to 18 bases. The CDR3 runs 14 residues.

Ten or more counts support this clonotype. This chain connects TRBV11-2 to TRBJ1-2; D possibly corresponds to TRBD1 (5 bases). The CDR3 extends over 15 amino acids. The germline CDR1 and CDR2 sequences are SGHAT and FQNNGV. Trimming stripped 3 bases from V and 0 bases from J, with 11 bases between. CDR3 DNA sequence: TGTGCCAGCAGCTTTACTGGGGACGCTAACTATGGCTACACCTTC. As protein: CASSFTGDANYGYTF.